The 5 T cell receptor beta chains given below trace back to one sample, sequenced in a study of blood T cell repertoires in COVID-19. The method was immunoSEQ multiplex PCR; TCRdb's version includes in-frame clones alone and lacks a portion of them. The sample holds about 120,000 clones, roughly 80% seen once. Sample: peripheral blood. The receptor set was obtained from a human donor in a cohort sampled during active COVID-19.

In this sample, this clone turned up once. The chain links TRBV11-1 to TRBJ1-1, with 9 bases matching TRBD1. From germline, CDR1 is SGHAT and CDR2 FQDESV (reference sequence). CDR3 size: 13 residues. V lost 4 bases, J lost 7 bases, and 4 bases stayed unmatched. The CDR3 here is CASSYGQGNEAFF. Written as DNA, the CDR3 is TGTGCCAGCAGCTACGGACAGGGGAATGAAGCTTTCTTT. Full variable domain (missing parts from reference TRBV11-1 and TRBJ1-1): EAEVAQSPRYKITEKSQAVAFWCDPISGHATLYWYRQILGQGPELLVQFQDESVVDDSQLPKDRFSAERLKGVDSTLKIQPAELGDSAMYLCASSYGQGNEAFFGQGTRLTVV.

This sequence joins TRBV7-9 and TRBJ2-7, with 13 nucleotides matching TRBD2. There are 14 residues in the CDR3. The V segment lost 4 bases and the J segment 6 bases; nucleotides outside the gene matches: 3. Germline V gene lookup returns CDR1 SEHNR and CDR2 FQNEAQ (reference sequence). The CDR3, as DNA: TGTGCCAGCAGCTCGGGACTAGCGGGAAGCGAGCAGTACTTC. Its protein product is CASSSGLAGSEQYF. Complete variable domain (other parts from reference TRBV7-9 and TRBJ2-7): DTGVSQNPRHKITKRGQNVTFRCDPISEHNRLYWYRQTLGQGPEFLTYFQNEAQLEKSRLLSDRFSAERPKGSFSTLEIQRTEQGDSAMYLCASSSGLAGSEQYFGPGTRLTVT.

This clone appeared a few times. The rearrangement joins TRBV19 to TRBJ2-5; 9 nucleotides match TRBD2. The germline CDR1 and CDR2 sequences are LNHDA and SQIVND (reference sequence). The ends lost 4 bases at V and 4 bases at J; junction bases unmatched: 7. The CDR3 runs to 15 residues. The CDR3: CASSTIIAGAETQYF. DNA of the CDR3: TGTGCCAGTAGTACTATCATAGCGGGAGCAGAGACCCAGTACTTC.

This clone showed up just once. The chain couples TRBV6-5 to TRBJ2-1; D remains ambiguous. The CDR3 totals 16 residues. Germline assignment: CDR1 MNHEY and CDR2 SVGAGI. The V and J ends lost 2 bases and 9 bases respectively, with 20 bases between them. The CDR3 sequence is CASSYRPVTTFPEQFF. The DNA of the CDR3 is TGTGCCAGCAGTTACCGCCCGGTCACCACCTTTCCTGAGCAGTTCTTC.

This chain uses TRBV9 with TRBJ2-3; TRBD2 is a possible D gene (5 bases). V was pared by 0 bases and J by 0 bases, with 8 bases between. The CDR3 is 15 amino acids. The V gene's germline CDR1 is SGDLS and CDR2 YYNGEE. This CDR3 is CASSVEGGSTDTQYF. The DNA of the CDR3 is TGTGCCAGCAGCGTAGAAGGCGGGAGCACAGATACGCAGTATTTT.